These 32 T cell receptor beta chains originate from one sample sequenced in a study of blood T cell repertoires in COVID-19. Assay used: immunoSEQ multiplex PCR; TCRdb lists only in-frame clones, some missing. The table has hundreds of thousands of clones, around nine tenths seen once. Material for sequencing was peripheral blood. These receptor sequences come from a man aged 70 or older with acute or convalescent COVID-19.

The chain has TRBV7-2 and TRBJ1-2; 9 bases are shared with TRBD1. With 0 bases clipped from V and 8 bases from J, the junction kept 7 bases outside the gene matches. Germline assignment: CDR1 SGHTA and CDR2 FQGNSA. The CDR3 is made up of 15 amino acids. The chain's CDR3 is CASSLAVHRGPGYTF. The CDR3 DNA follows: TGTGCCAGCAGCTTAGCGGTTCACAGGGGGCCGGGCTACACCTTC.

The chain has TRBV11-2 and TRBJ2-1; D perhaps matches TRBD2 (6 bases). Trimming stripped 5 bases from V and 0 bases from J, with 20 bases between. The CDR3 extends over 18 amino acids. CDR1 is SGHAT and CDR2 is FQNNGV in the germline V gene. CDR3 sequence reads: CASSLRISSASSYNEQFF. CDR3 nucleotides: TGTGCCAGCAGCCTACGAATTTCTAGCGCGAGCTCCTACAATGAGCAGTTCTTC.

This chain links TRBV7-9 with TRBJ2-3; 9 positions match TRBD2. Trimming removed 8 bases from V and 1 base from J; junction bases left unmatched: 4. The CDR3 has 14 residues. Germline loops: CDR1 SEHNR, CDR2 FQNEAQ (reference sequence). Written as DNA, the CDR3 is TGTGCCAGCGGGCGGGAGGGAGGCACAGATACGCAGTATTTT. As protein: CASGREGGTDTQYF.

The gene calls are TRBV27 and TRBJ1-5; possible D gene TRBD1, 6 bases. V was shortened by 3 bases and J by 2 bases, with 8 bases between the two germline ends. Germline V gives CDR1 MNHEY, CDR2 SMNVEV (reference sequence). The CDR3 length is 14 residues. The CDR3, as DNA: TGTGCCAGCAGTTTGAACAGGGGCAATCAGCCCCAGCATTTT. Amino acid sequence: CASSLNRGNQPQHF.

The chain recombines TRBV9 with TRBJ2-2, with a weak D call TRBD1 (6 bases). The CDR3 consists of 15 residues. Germline V gene sequence: CDR1 SGDLS, CDR2 YYNGEE. V was clipped by 2 bases and J by 6 bases, with 14 bases between them. CDR3 protein: CASSVGTSGAGELFF. The CDR3 nucleotides are TGTGCCAGCAGCGTGGGGACATCGGGTGCCGGGGAGCTGTTTTTT.

This chain links TRBV5-1 with TRBJ2-5, with D maybe TRBD1 (5 bases). CDR1 and CDR2 from the germline V gene are SGHRS and YFSETQ. The V end lost 2 bases, the J end lost 4 bases, and 9 bases lay between the germline ends. There are 13 residues in the CDR3. This CDR3 reads CASSFVGLETQYF. As DNA, the CDR3 is TGCGCCAGCAGCTTCGTGGGGCTAGAGACCCAGTACTTC.

The chain has TRBV3-1 (or the pseudogene TRBV3-2) and TRBJ1-4; TRBD1 aligns across 9 bases. The trim removed 8 bases at V and 13 bases at J, leaving 11 bases unmatched. Germline V gene data show CDR1 as LGHDT and CDR2 as YNNKEL (reference sequence). This CDR3 has 13 residues. This chain's CDR3 is CASSGTGSLSLFF. The CDR3, as DNA: TGTGCCAGCTCCGGGACAGGGTCTCTGTCACTGTTTTTT.

This sequence joins TRBV3-1 (or the pseudogene TRBV3-2) and TRBJ1-2, with D unclear. The CDR3 length is 14 residues. Trimming shortened V by 5 bases and J by 7 bases, and 17 bases separated the two germline ends. From germline, CDR1 is LGHDT and CDR2 YNNKEL (reference sequence). CDR3 protein: CASSSRAGWVGYTF. The CDR3 nucleotides read TGTGCCAGCAGCTCCCGTGCGGGATGGGTTGGCTACACCTTC.

This sequence joins TRBV28 and TRBJ2-7; TRBD2 is a possible D gene (5 bases). Germline assignment: CDR1 MDHEN and CDR2 SYDVKM. The CDR3 spans 17 residues. V shed 6 bases and J shed 1 base, with 22 bases lying between them. As DNA, the CDR3 is TGTGCCAGCAGCCGCATGGGAGACGGAGAGAGTTCCTACGAGCAGTACTTC. Its protein product is CASSRMGDGESSYEQYF.

The chain combines TRBV24-1 with TRBJ2-1, with 7 bases aligning to TRBD1. The CDR3 is 16 amino acids. CDR1 is KGHDR, CDR2 SFDVKD, per germline. Trimming cost V 5 bases and J 2 bases; bases outside gene matches: 8. CDR3 sequence (DNA): TGTGCCACCAGTGCCCACGGACAGGAGACCTACAATGAGCAGTTCTTC. Protein sequence: CATSAHGQETYNEQFF.

The chain combines TRBV2 with TRBJ1-1; D is ambiguous. Germline CDR1 is SNHLY and CDR2 is FYNNEI. V lost 3 bases, J lost 1 base, and 9 bases lay in between. There are 14 residues in the CDR3. CDR3 DNA sequence: TGTGCCAGCAGTGAGGGCAGACCGAACACTGAAGCTTTCTTT. This encodes CASSEGRPNTEAFF. The full variable domain, rest sourced from reference TRBV2 and TRBJ1-1, is EPEVTQTPSHQVTQMGQEVILRCVPISNHLYFYWYRQILGQKVEFLVSFYNNEISEKSEIFDDQFSVERPDGSNFTLKIRSTKLEDSAMYFCASSEGRPNTEAFFGQGTRLTVV.

In its sample, this clone was seen once. This sequence joins TRBV30 and TRBJ1-4; D gene uncertain. CDR1 GTSNPN and CDR2 SVGIG come from the germline V gene (reference sequence). The CDR3 length is 17 residues. Trimming left V 1 base short and J 8 bases short, with 23 bases between. CDR3 residues: CAWSAKALRGHGEKLFF. In DNA, the CDR3 is TGTGCCTGGAGTGCCAAGGCCCTACGAGGGCACGGGGAAAAACTGTTTTTT.

The count of this clone is one. The CDR3 DNA reads TGTGCCACCAGTGATGGACAGGGCCACGAGCAGTACTTC. It encodes CATSDGQGHEQYF. The J gene is TRBJ2-7, the V gene TRBV24-1; 8 bases match TRBD1. The CDR3 length is 13 residues. Trimming removed 3 bases from V and 5 bases from J; junction bases left unmatched: 2. Germline values: CDR1 KGHDR, CDR2 SFDVKD.

This chain uses TRBV28 with TRBJ1-1; tentatively, D is TRBD1 (5 bases). With 5 bases removed from V and 2 bases from J, the gap between germline ends came to 9 bases. CDR1 MDHEN and CDR2 SYDVKM come from the germline V gene. The CDR3 spans 13 residues. The CDR3 loop reads CASSRDFNTEAFF. Here the CDR3 DNA reads TGTGCCAGCAGTCGGGACTTTAACACTGAAGCTTTCTTT.

This chain uses TRBV7-2 with TRBJ1-4; unclear D gene. Germline V gives CDR1 SGHTA, CDR2 FQGNSA. Trimming removed 1 base at V and 13 bases at J, with 13 bases between. The CDR3 sequence is 13 residues long. The CDR3 loop is CASSLVTAPVLFF. CDR3 sequence (DNA): TGTGCCAGCAGCTTAGTAACCGCTCCAGTACTGTTTTTT.

The chain is built from TRBV6-1 and TRBJ1-1; weak D call: TRBD1 (5 bases). With 2 bases removed from V and 1 base from J, the gap between germline ends came to 17 bases. This CDR3 comprises 17 residues. Germline V gives CDR1 MNHNS, CDR2 SASEGT. CDR3 amino acids: CASSELRWGRGNTEAFF. The CDR3 nucleotides read TGTGCCAGCAGTGAATTACGATGGGGGAGGGGGAACACTGAAGCTTTCTTT.

This chain connects TRBV19 to TRBJ2-3, with D possibly being TRBD2 (6 bases). CDR3 length equals 16 residues. CDR1 is LNHDA and CDR2 is SQIVND in the germline V gene (reference sequence). V shed 6 bases and J shed 0 bases, with 16 bases lying between them. DNA of the CDR3: TGTGCCAGTAGCATCCTGGGGACTCCTAGCACAGATACGCAGTATTTT. Its protein is CASSILGTPSTDTQYF.

The V and J genes are TRBV10-3 and TRBJ1-6; maybe TRBD1 (6 bases). With 4 bases removed from V and 6 bases from J, the gap between germline ends came to 16 bases. The CDR3 consists of 16 residues. Germline CDR1 reads ENHRY; CDR2 reads SYGVKD. The CDR3 is CAISGEGGVFNSPLHF. The DNA of the CDR3 is TGTGCCATCAGTGGGGAGGGGGGGGTTTTTAATTCACCCCTCCACTTT.

This clone has just one count. V and J are TRBV6-4 and TRBJ2-1, with D tentatively TRBD2 (5 bases). The CDR3 spans 16 residues. CDR1 MRHNA and CDR2 SNTAGT come from the germline V gene. V was trimmed by 2 bases and J by 0 bases, leaving 11 bases between them. CDR3 DNA sequence: TGTGCCAGCAGTGACCGCCCTGGGAGCTCCTACAATGAGCAGTTCTTC. Translation gives CASSDRPGSSYNEQFF.

The sample holds many counts of this clone. The chain joins TRBV4-1 to TRBJ1-4, with D perhaps TRBD1 (6 bases). V dropped 0 bases and J dropped 3 bases, with 14 bases sitting between them. The CDR3 contains 17 residues. The germline gives CDR1 MGHRA, CDR2 YSYEKL. The chain's CDR3 is CASSQEGTGISNEKLFF. The CDR3 DNA reads TGCGCCAGCAGCCAAGAAGGAACAGGGATTTCTAATGAAAAACTGTTTTTT.

This chain uses TRBV5-1 with TRBJ2-5, with 8 bases aligning to TRBD2. This CDR3 region has 13 residues. CDR1 and CDR2 (germline): SGHRS, YFSETQ. The V gene end was trimmed by 6 bases and the J gene end by 2 bases; junction bases not matched to a gene: 3. CDR3 DNA: TGCGCCAGCACTCGGGGGGGGCAAGAGACCCAGTACTTC. Protein product: CASTRGGQETQYF. Variable domain in full (rest from reference TRBV5-1 and TRBJ2-5): KAGVTQTPRYLIKTRGQQVTLSCSPISGHRSVSWYQQTPGQGLQFLFEYFSETQRNKGNFPGRFSGRQFSNSRSEMNVSTLELGDSALYLCASTRGGQETQYFGPGTRLLVL.

This chain uses TRBV5-5 with TRBJ1-6; D remains unclear. This CDR3 spans 14 amino acids. CDR1 is SGHKS and CDR2 is YYEKEE in the germline V gene (reference sequence). The V gene lost 3 bases and the J gene lost 9 bases, with 13 bases spanning the gap. The DNA of the CDR3 is TGTGCCAGCAGCTCCGACGGGTTGTCTTCACCCCTCCACTTT. It encodes CASSSDGLSSPLHF.

The gene calls are TRBV5-5 and TRBJ2-2; D gene uncertain. CDR3 length equals 13 residues. Deletions cut 2 bases from V and 6 bases from J, with 8 bases between. Germline-derived CDR1 and CDR2 are SGHKS and YYEKEE (reference sequence). CDR3 sequence reads: CASSFGAPGELFF. The CDR3 nucleotides are TGTGCCAGCAGCTTTGGTGCGCCCGGGGAGCTGTTTTTT.

This chain joins TRBV5-1 and TRBJ2-5; 12 bases match TRBD2. V was pared by 2 bases and J by 1 base, with 6 bases of the junction left unmatched. This CDR3 has 17 amino acids. Germline V gene lookup returns CDR1 SGHRS and CDR2 YFSETQ. The CDR3: CASSLLGLAGIQETQYF. The CDR3 bases are TGCGCCAGCAGCTTATTAGGACTAGCGGGGATCCAAGAGACCCAGTACTTC.

This clone was observed once. This rearrangement joins TRBV10-3 to TRBJ1-2; possibly TRBD1 for D (5 bases). Trimming stripped 4 bases from V and 8 bases from J, with 14 bases between. Germline CDR1 reads ENHRY; CDR2 reads SYGVKD. The CDR3 extends over 13 amino acids. The CDR3 region has the DNA TGTGCCATCAGTGTTGGGCAGGGAAGCGGCTACACCTTC. Translated: CAISVGQGSGYTF.

DNA for the CDR3: TGTGCCAGCAGCTTAGGACAGGGAAACACCGGGGAGCTGTTTTTT. Translating gives CASSLGQGNTGELFF. The J gene is TRBJ2-2, the V gene TRBV11-1; 7 bases match TRBD1. V lost 1 base and J lost 2; bases outside the gene matches: 1. In germline, CDR1 is SGHAT, CDR2 FQDESV (reference sequence). The CDR3 is 15 amino acids.

J is TRBJ2-1 and V is TRBV18; 8 nucleotides match TRBD1. Trimming removed 3 bases from V and 6 bases from J; junction bases left unmatched: 7. Germline loops: CDR1 KGHSH, CDR2 LQKENI. The CDR3 totals 15 residues. In DNA form, the CDR3 reads TGTGCCAGCTCACCCGGACAGGGAAGTTCCAATGAGCAGTTCTTC. Translated, it gives CASSPGQGSSNEQFF.

The chain joins TRBV3-1 (or the pseudogene TRBV3-2) to TRBJ1-5; 10 positions agree with TRBD1. Germline assignment: CDR1 LGHDT and CDR2 YNNKEL (reference sequence). CDR3 length: 15 amino acids. The J segment lost 6 bases and the V segment lost 7 bases, leaving 9 bases of the junction unmatched. The CDR3 nucleotides are TGTGCCAGCACACCGGACAGGGGGGAAGGTCAGCCCCAGCATTTT. Its translation: CASTPDRGEGQPQHF.

The V and J genes are TRBV7-2 and TRBJ2-3; TRBD2 is a possible D gene (5 bases). V was trimmed by 5 bases and J by 9 bases, leaving 18 bases between them. CDR1 and CDR2 (germline): SGHTA, FQGNSA. There are 14 residues in the CDR3. CDR3 coding DNA: TGTGCCAGCAGCCCCGGACTGGCTCAGTGGACGCAGTATTTT. It is translated as CASSPGLAQWTQYF.

This chain uses TRBV28 with TRBJ1-1; 7 bases agree with TRBD1. V gave up 1 base and J gave up 4 bases; unmatched junction bases: 3. The CDR3 has 14 residues. CDR1 and CDR2 (germline): MDHEN, SYDVKM. CDR3 residues: CASSLLDRVTEAFF. For the CDR3, the DNA is TGTGCCAGCAGTTTATTAGACAGGGTCACTGAAGCTTTCTTT.

This clone was seen ten or more times. The rearrangement links TRBV7-6 to TRBJ2-5; 11 bases map to TRBD1. This CDR3 spans 16 amino acids. Germline values: CDR1 SGHVS, CDR2 FNYEAQ. Losses at the gene ends were 4 bases for V and 5 bases for J; bases not matched to a gene: 9. DNA for the CDR3: TGTGCCAGCAGCTCGATTCGGGACAGGGGGATGGAGACCCAGTACTTC. Amino acids: CASSSIRDRGMETQYF.

The gene calls are TRBV4-1 and TRBJ2-1; 12 positions match TRBD1. J lost 8 bases, V lost 6 bases, and 8 bases had no gene match. Germline V gene data show CDR1 as MGHRA and CDR2 as YSYEKL. CDR3 length: 15 amino acids. The CDR3 loop is CASSNSGTGGHEQFF. The DNA of the CDR3 is TGCGCCAGCAGTAACTCCGGGACAGGGGGCCATGAGCAGTTCTTC.